This TCR beta chain is from a study of T cell responses to AZD1222 COVID-19 vaccine. Findings and caveats of the study: Donors skewed white British and female; clonal diversity was possibly underestimated.

This clone was seen just once. Its target is not known. This CDR3 is built from 16 residues. The V and J ends lost 0 bases and 8 bases, in that order; junction bases with no gene match: 9. Germline V gives CDR1 SGDLS, CDR2 YYNGEE. The repertoire was sequenced with immunoSEQ multiplex PCR; TCRdb's copy has only in-frame clones and lacks some. The data hold more than 75,000 clones, with about nine tenths observed a single time. The material was peripheral blood, obtained on day 0 of AZD1222 vaccination. The rearrangement links TRBV9 to TRBJ2-1; the match to TRBD1 covers 9 bases. This clonotype was obtained from an adult in good health. CDR3 nucleotide sequence: TGTGCCAGCAGCGTAGTCCCGGGACAGGGTTGGGATGAGCAGTTCTTC. Protein product: CASSVVPGQGWDEQFF.